This T cell receptor beta chain emerged from a study of CD8+CD57+ T cells in acquired aplastic anemia. The V and J ends lost 4 bases and 1 base, in that order; junction bases with no gene match: 5. This CDR3 has 16 amino acids. Germline CDR1 is KGHDR and CDR2 is SFDVKD. Researchers used genomic DNA as the template to profile TCR beta VDJ and CDR3. One entry per CDR3 protein results from TCRdb running MiXCR on the reads. The sample holds 250,000 to 300,000 distinct CDR3 sequences, 45% to 70% seen once. The sample taken for sequencing was sorted CD4+, CD8+, or CD8+CD57+ T cells (not recorded which) from PBMCs. The chain links TRBV24-1 to TRBJ2-5; 10 bases are shared with TRBD2. The TCR comes from a human donor with severe aplastic anemia or a healthy control (not recorded which). For the CDR3, the DNA is TGTGCCACCAGTGAGGATAGCGGGAGGCCCCAAGAGACCCAGTACTTC. As protein: CATSEDSGRPQETQYF.